A selection of T cell receptor beta chains follows, all from one sample in a study of memory CD4+ T cells and cytomegalovirus serostatus. TCRdb's copy holds only in-frame clones and misses some; the assay was immunoSEQ multiplex PCR. This table holds over 65,000 clones, 76% found once. The source material was memory CD4+ T cells from blood. These receptors came from an adult in good health and CMV-seropositive. Each CDR3 is given with its conserved first and last residue. Each record gives: J gene, V gene, clone size, CDR3 protein. Size tells how often a clone was seen (once, few, many) or the class of an expanded clone, and some rows leave it out.

j_call: TRBJ2-7
v_call: TRBV7-9
clone_size: -
cdr3_aa: CASSPQAGEQYF

j_call: TRBJ1-2
v_call: TRBV11-2
clone_size: -
cdr3_aa: CASSSLRKGANYGYTF

j_call: TRBJ2-7
v_call: TRBV4-1
clone_size: -
cdr3_aa: CASSQVLADTYEQYF

j_call: TRBJ1-5
v_call: TRBV10-1
clone_size: -
cdr3_aa: CASSEDRYQPQHF

j_call: TRBJ2-1
v_call: TRBV7-3
clone_size: -
cdr3_aa: CASSDISTYNEQFF

j_call: TRBJ2-7
v_call: TRBV4-1
clone_size: -
cdr3_aa: CASSQAPGTSSLYEQYF

j_call: TRBJ1-2
v_call: TRBV6-4
clone_size: few
cdr3_aa: CASINYGYTF

j_call: TRBJ2-7
v_call: TRBV28
clone_size: -
cdr3_aa: CASTLGPGTFYEQYF

j_call: TRBJ1-2
v_call: TRBV6-1
clone_size: -
cdr3_aa: CASSVDREDYGYTF

j_call: TRBJ1-3
v_call: TRBV4-1
clone_size: -
cdr3_aa: CASSQGAGNTIYF

j_call: TRBJ2-7
v_call: TRBV6-5
clone_size: -
cdr3_aa: CASSRSGRFEEQYF

j_call: TRBJ2-4
v_call: TRBV28
clone_size: -
cdr3_aa: CASPTSQGQEENIQYF

j_call: TRBJ2-6
v_call: TRBV4-1
clone_size: -
cdr3_aa: CASSLTSSGANVLTF

j_call: TRBJ2-2
v_call: TRBV10-2
clone_size: -
cdr3_aa: CASSERRGAFTGELFF

j_call: TRBJ2-7
v_call: TRBV4-3
clone_size: -
cdr3_aa: CASSHDTSRGEQYF

j_call: TRBJ1-2
v_call: TRBV28
clone_size: -
cdr3_aa: CASSSGQPWGGYTF

j_call: TRBJ2-5
v_call: TRBV5-6
clone_size: -
cdr3_aa: CASSLQGKETQYF

j_call: TRBJ2-7
v_call: TRBV7-2
clone_size: -
cdr3_aa: CASSSTGLGSYEQYF

j_call: TRBJ2-2
v_call: TRBV4-2
clone_size: once
cdr3_aa: CASSETGTPNTGELFF

j_call: TRBJ1-4
v_call: TRBV6-5
clone_size: -
cdr3_aa: CASRAREAQKLFF

j_call: TRBJ2-7
v_call: TRBV6-1
clone_size: -
cdr3_aa: CASSEQTAYEQYF

j_call: TRBJ2-7
v_call: TRBV9
clone_size: -
cdr3_aa: CASSLQGGEQYF

j_call: TRBJ1-5
v_call: TRBV2
clone_size: few
cdr3_aa: CASSPYRLTQHF

j_call: TRBJ2-2
v_call: TRBV6-4
clone_size: -
cdr3_aa: CASSSEYRAAGELFF

j_call: TRBJ1-4
v_call: TRBV28
clone_size: -
cdr3_aa: CASTAWVIEKLFF

j_call: TRBJ1-5
v_call: TRBV30
clone_size: -
cdr3_aa: CAWSDRWGRVNQPQHF

j_call: TRBJ2-5
v_call: TRBV7-3
clone_size: -
cdr3_aa: CASSLNRVETQYF

j_call: TRBJ1-4
v_call: TRBV19
clone_size: -
cdr3_aa: CASSPQRGEKLFF

j_call: TRBJ1-1
v_call: TRBV10-3
clone_size: -
cdr3_aa: CAISEQRMNTEAFF

j_call: TRBJ2-7
v_call: TRBV2
clone_size: -
cdr3_aa: CASRTIDRMSWYEQYF

j_call: TRBJ2-1
v_call: TRBV7-9
clone_size: -
cdr3_aa: CASSLNRAGGNEQFF

j_call: TRBJ2-7
v_call: TRBV19
clone_size: -
cdr3_aa: CASSTGTGGLYEQYF

j_call: TRBJ2-1
v_call: TRBV7-9
clone_size: -
cdr3_aa: CASSLQTEYNEQFF

j_call: TRBJ2-7
v_call: TRBV28
clone_size: -
cdr3_aa: CASSAGTPINPYEQYF

j_call: TRBJ1-2
v_call: TRBV28
clone_size: -
cdr3_aa: CASSLIPAQEDYGYTF

j_call: TRBJ1-4
v_call: TRBV25-1
clone_size: -
cdr3_aa: CASSKKDGEKLFF

j_call: TRBJ2-7
v_call: TRBV18
clone_size: -
cdr3_aa: CASSPLGLAEHARYEQYF

j_call: TRBJ1-3
v_call: TRBV13
clone_size: -
cdr3_aa: CASSIRGNTIYF

j_call: TRBJ2-5
v_call: TRBV6-1
clone_size: -
cdr3_aa: CASSEDTSGTQYF

j_call: TRBJ1-2
v_call: TRBV25-1
clone_size: few
cdr3_aa: CASSEVQVRDGYTF

j_call: TRBJ2-7
v_call: TRBV6-5
clone_size: few
cdr3_aa: CASRPPTGGASEQYF

j_call: TRBJ2-5
v_call: TRBV25-1
clone_size: -
cdr3_aa: CASSEYRETQYF

j_call: TRBJ2-1
v_call: TRBV28
clone_size: -
cdr3_aa: CASSLMAGGRGLRLNEQFF

j_call: TRBJ2-3
v_call: TRBV7-9
clone_size: -
cdr3_aa: CASSRDHSTDTQYF

j_call: TRBJ1-6
v_call: TRBV30
clone_size: -
cdr3_aa: CAWEGQTNSPLHF